The 15 T cell receptor beta chains reported below all come from one sample, sequenced in a study of early T cells in non-severe SARS-CoV-2 infection. One entry per CDR3 protein, called by TCRdb with MiXCR from the 5' RACE reads. Among about 50,000 distinct CDR3 sequences, about a tenth were seen once, and the ten largest hold 15%. The sequenced sample consisted of whole blood. Receptors originate from an adult who was a healthcare worker with PCR-confirmed SARS-CoV-2 infection or an uninfected control (not recorded which).

This clonotype was found many times. The CDR3 sequence is CASRDSQGRYSPLHF. The CDR3 DNA reads as TGTGCCAGCAGGGACTCACAGGGGAGGTATTCACCCCTCCACTTT. The genes are TRBV6-1 and TRBJ1-6; 7 bases agree with TRBD1. Germline values: CDR1 MNHNS, CDR2 SASEGT. The V and J ends lost 6 bases and 8 bases, in that order; junction bases with no gene match: 10. The CDR3 spans 15 residues.

This clonotype was observed at least ten times. This chain uses TRBV6-6 with TRBJ2-5, with 9 bases fitting TRBD1. Germline lookup yields CDR1 MNHNY and CDR2 SVGAGI (reference sequence). V gave up 7 bases and J gave up 1 base; unmatched junction bases: 10. The CDR3 consists of 16 residues. CDR3 in amino acids: CASTLGQGVTQETQYF. CDR3 bases: TGTGCCAGCACCCTGGGACAGGGTGTCACCCAAGAGACCCAGTACTTC.

This clonotype was detected many times. The chain combines TRBV30 with TRBJ2-4, with D tentatively TRBD2 (5 bases). Germline-derived CDR1 and CDR2 are GTSNPN and SVGIG (reference sequence). With 4 bases removed from V and 3 bases from J, the gap between germline ends came to 16 bases. CDR3 length: 15 residues. CDR3 coding DNA: TGTGCCTGGACCCACCCCGGGGTTGTCAAAAACATTCAGTACTTC. It specifies CAWTHPGVVKNIQYF.

This clonotype was seen a handful of times. One end of the junction does not line up with germline, which may come from a read error. V and J are TRBV5-4 and TRBJ1-1; possibly TRBD1 for D (5 bases). The V gene's germline CDR1 is SGHNT and CDR2 YYREEE (reference sequence). The CDR3 loop spans 17 amino acids. CDR3 DNA sequence: TGTGTCAGCAGCTCACCCAGTAAAGGGGAACTGAACACTGAAGCTTTCTTT. Amino acid sequence: CVSSSPSKGELNTEAFF.

About this clonotype itself: Since a much larger clone is just one base distant, this may be a read error. V and J are TRBV6-5 and TRBJ2-7; D gene unclear. Germline lookup yields CDR1 MNHEY and CDR2 SVGAGI. CDR3 length equals 15 residues. The CDR3 protein is CVSSYTVRSSYEQYF. The CDR3 bases are TGTGTCAGCAGTTACACAGTCCGGTCCTCCTACGAGCAGTACTTC.

This clonotype was seen only a few times. CDR3 amino acids: CSALAGALTGELFF. The CDR3, as DNA: TGCAGTGCTTTAGCGGGAGCCCTCACCGGGGAGCTGTTTTTT. This sequence joins TRBV20-1 and TRBJ2-2, with 9 bases that match TRBD2. The CDR3 length is 14 residues. V shed 5 bases and J 4 bases; nucleotides not matched to a gene: 5. Germline V gene sequence: CDR1 DFQATT, CDR2 SNEGSKA (reference sequence).

The chain uses TRBV19 and TRBJ2-3; D remains unclear. This CDR3 comprises 13 residues. V was cut by 10 bases and J by 0 bases, with 11 bases left in between. CDR1 and CDR2 (germline): LNHDA, SQIVND (reference sequence). In DNA form, the CDR3 reads TGTGCCATCAGGAACCCTAGCACAGATACGCAGTATTTT. As protein: CAIRNPSTDTQYF.

Regarding this clonotype: A much larger clone is a single base away; this may be a read error. This rearrangement joins TRBV28 to TRBJ2-3; D is uncertain. Germline V gene lookup returns CDR1 MDHEN and CDR2 SYDVKM. Trimming stripped 5 bases from V and 5 bases from J, with 14 bases between. This CDR3 is built from 14 residues. The CDR3 region has the DNA TGTGCCAGCAGTCGACTGATCGACGGAGATACGCAGTATTTT. This sequence encodes CASSRLIDGDTQYF.

This clonotype showed up just a few times. The chain uses TRBV5-1 and TRBJ2-5; tentative D call: TRBD1 (5 bases). CDR1 is SGHRS, CDR2 YFSETQ, per germline. The length of the CDR3 is 13 residues. V gave up 0 bases and J gave up 3 bases, with 6 bases separating them. CDR3 region: CASSLEGEETQYF. The CDR3, as DNA: TGCGCCAGCAGCTTGGAAGGGGAAGAGACCCAGTACTTC.

This clonotype was picked up many times. V is TRBV19 and J is TRBJ1-2; tentatively, D is TRBD1 (5 bases). The V end lost 2 bases, the J end lost 6 bases, and 13 bases lay between the germline ends. Germline V gene lookup returns CDR1 LNHDA and CDR2 SQIVND (reference sequence). This CDR3 region has 14 residues. The CDR3 loop reads CASSILRGVDGYTF. In DNA, the CDR3 is TGTGCCAGTAGTATACTCCGGGGGGTGGATGGCTACACCTTC.

In its sample, this clonotype was seen a few times. The V call is TRBV11-2, the J call TRBJ2-3; D possibly corresponds to TRBD2 (5 bases). CDR1 and CDR2 from the germline V gene are SGHAT and FQNNGV. Trimming left V 7 bases short and J 6 bases short, with 8 bases between. The CDR3 length is 11 residues. In DNA form, the CDR3 reads TGTGCCAGCAAGGGCGGGGATACGCAGTATTTT. It specifies CASKGGDTQYF.

In this sample, this clonotype turned up many times. This rearrangement joins TRBV7-2 to TRBJ2-3; no reliable D call. V lost 8 bases and J lost 1, with 7 bases in between. CDR1 is SGHTA, CDR2 FQGNSA, per germline. The CDR3 has 12 amino acids. This chain's CDR3 is CASRARTDTQYF. CDR3 coding DNA: TGTGCCAGCCGGGCCCGCACAGATACGCAGTATTTT.

This clonotype was seen ten or more times. V gene TRBV29-1 combines with J gene TRBJ1-2; D is undetermined. Trimming took off 1 base at V and 5 bases at J, with 11 bases between the two ends. Germline V gene data show CDR1 as SQVTM and CDR2 as ANQGSEA. The CDR3 runs 13 residues. The CDR3 bases are TGCAGCGTTGAAGGAGATAGGGCTTATGGCTACACCTTC. Its translation is CSVEGDRAYGYTF.

In this sample, this clonotype turned up many times. The V and J genes are TRBV10-1 and TRBJ2-2, with unresolved D. Per the germline V gene, CDR1 is WNHNN and CDR2 is SYGVQD (reference sequence). V was cut by 6 bases and J by 1 base, with 9 bases left in between. The CDR3 runs 14 residues. CDR3 DNA: TGCGCCAGCAGGAGGTTCAAGAACACCGGGGAGCTGTTTTTT. Its translation is CASRRFKNTGELFF.

This clonotype was counted ten times or more. The chain uses TRBV29-1 and TRBJ2-7, with 14 nucleotides matching TRBD2. The CDR3 is 15 residues long. The V and J ends lost 6 bases and 1 base, in that order; junction bases with no gene match: 5. CDR1 and CDR2 from the germline V gene are SQVTM and ANQGSEA. The CDR3 here is CSVIGTSGSSYEQYF. The CDR3 nucleotides are TGCAGCGTCATCGGGACTAGCGGGAGTTCCTACGAGCAGTACTTC.